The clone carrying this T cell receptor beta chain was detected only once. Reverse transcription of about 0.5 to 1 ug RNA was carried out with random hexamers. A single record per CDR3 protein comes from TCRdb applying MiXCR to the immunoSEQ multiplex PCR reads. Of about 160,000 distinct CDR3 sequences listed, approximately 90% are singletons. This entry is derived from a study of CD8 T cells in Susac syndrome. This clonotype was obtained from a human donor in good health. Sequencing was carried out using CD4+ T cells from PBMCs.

The CDR3 nucleotides are TGTGCCAGCAGTTACTCGGAAACGAACACTGAAGCTTTCTTT. Translating gives CASSYSETNTEAFF. V gene TRBV6-2 or TRBV6-3 combines with J gene TRBJ1-1, with no clear D. The germline CDR1 and CDR2 sequences are MNHEY and SVGEGT. This CDR3 spans 14 amino acids. Trimming pared 0 bases from V and 1 base from J, leaving 6 bases between.